One sample yielded the 14 T cell receptor beta chains listed below, sequenced in a study of regulatory T cells in long-lasting Graves disease. Through Arm-PCR of CDR3 regions and iRepertoire HTBI primers, TCR beta libraries were built. TCRdb fed the multiplex PCR reads into MiXCR, producing one record per CDR3 protein. The data show around 420,000 distinct CDR3 sequences, with roughly 15% seen just once and over 20% held by the top ten. Time point here: newly diagnosed GD, antithyroid drugs for less than 3 months. RNA from PBMCs was the source of the TCR library. Sequenced here: peripheral blood mononuclear cells (PBMCs), sampled at new diagnosis, from a patient treated with antithyroid drugs. These receptor sequences come from a female donor with Graves disease.

This clonotype showed up many times. This CDR3 reads CASSSLAGGSYEQYF. CDR3 DNA: TGTGCCAGCAGTTCCCTAGCGGGAGGGTCCTACGAGCAGTACTTC. The rearrangement joins TRBV12-3 or TRBV12-4 to TRBJ2-7; TRBD2 matches at 12 bases. Germline trimming cut 4 bases from V and 1 base from J; bases unmatched to any gene: 2. This CDR3 is 15 amino acids long.

This clonotype was seen repeatedly, ten times or more. The chain uses TRBV27 and TRBJ2-7, with D maybe TRBD1 (5 bases). Germline V gene lookup returns CDR1 MNHEY and CDR2 SMNVEV (reference sequence). Trimming cost V 3 bases and J 2 bases, with 14 bases left between them. CDR3 length: 15 amino acids. CDR3 sequence reads: CASSFVQGLTYEQYF. The DNA of the CDR3 is TGTGCCAGCAGTTTTGTTCAGGGTTTGACCTACGAGCAGTACTTC.

Notes on this clonotype: Mismatch with germline at one junction end may stem from a read error. The chain recombines TRBV7-7 with TRBJ2-5; a possible D gene is TRBD2 (5 bases). The CDR3 covers 15 residues. Germline V lookup: CDR1 SSHAT, CDR2 FNYEAQ (reference sequence). The CDR3 is CASSQIVRTQETQYF. The CDR3 region has the DNA TGTGCTAGCAGCCAAATAGTCCGGACTCAAGAGACCCAGTACTTC.

This clonotype was counted only a few times. The J gene is TRBJ2-5, the V gene TRBV2; tentative D call: TRBD1 (6 bases). The CDR3 loop spans 14 amino acids. The germline V and J ends were trimmed by 4 bases and 5 bases, with 14 bases remaining between them. Per the germline V gene, CDR1 is SNHLY and CDR2 is FYNNEI. The CDR3 is CASSAGQRGETQYF. CDR3 nucleotides: TGTGCCAGCAGTGCCGGACAAAGGGGGGAGACCCAGTACTTC.

The chain links TRBV25-1 to TRBJ2-3; 10 bases fit TRBD1. The V and J ends lost 6 bases and 5 bases, in that order; junction bases with no gene match: 11. The CDR3 totals 16 residues. Germline CDR1 MGHDK, CDR2 SYGVNS. The CDR3 loop is CASRATPGQGIDTQYF. For the CDR3, the DNA is TGTGCCAGCAGGGCAACCCCGGGACAGGGGATAGATACGCAGTATTTT.

This clonotype showed up many times. This chain's CDR3 is CATSDKTGGGETQYF. DNA for the CDR3: TGTGCCACCAGTGACAAGACAGGTGGAGGGGAGACCCAGTACTTC. This rearrangement joins TRBV24-1 to TRBJ2-5; D tentatively fits TRBD1 or TRBD2 (6 bases each). The CDR3 contains 15 residues. Germline CDR1 is KGHDR and CDR2 is SFDVKD. Between the trimmed V and J ends, which lost 4 bases and 5 bases, there was a span of 16 bases.

This clonotype was seen at least ten times. V and J are TRBV28 and TRBJ2-3, with 8 bases lining up with TRBD1. J was trimmed by 2 bases and V by 5 bases; bases with no gene match: 6. Germline CDR1 is MDHEN and CDR2 is SYDVKM. The CDR3 covers 15 residues. The DNA for the CDR3 is TGTGCCAGCAGTAAACAGGGGGGCCTCACAGATACGCAGTATTTT. Residues: CASSKQGGLTDTQYF.

This clonotype appeared many times. J is TRBJ1-1 and V is TRBV2, with D possibly matching TRBD1 (5 bases). Trimming shortened V by 11 bases and J by 4 bases, and 20 bases separated the two germline ends. The CDR3 length is 14 residues. Germline CDR1 SNHLY, CDR2 FYNNEI. Here the CDR3 reads CAGIETPGATEAFF. The DNA of the CDR3 is TGTGCCGGTATAGAAACCCCCGGGGCCACTGAAGCTTTCTTT.

This clonotype showed up many times. V and J are TRBV11-2 and TRBJ2-3; TRBD1 is a possible D gene (5 bases). This CDR3 has 16 residues. CDR1 and CDR2 (germline): SGHAT, FQNNGV. V lost 5 bases to trimming and J lost 0 bases, with 15 bases between them. In DNA, the CDR3 is TGTGCCAGCAGCCGCGGATACCGACAGAGCACAGATACGCAGTATTTT. As protein: CASSRGYRQSTDTQYF.

This clonotype appeared a single time. This sequence may be a read error, since a much larger clone differs from it by one base. J is TRBJ2-6 and V is TRBV11-2, with unresolved D. The ends were cut back, 6 bases at V and 0 bases at J, with 15 bases in the middle. The CDR3 loop spans 17 amino acids. From germline, CDR1 is SGHAT and CDR2 FQNNGV. The CDR3 spells CASRSPEFVSGANVLTF. The CDR3 DNA sequence: TGTGCCAGCAGATCTCCCGAGTTCGTCTCTGGGGCCAACGTCCTGACTTTC.

Ten or more counts support this clonotype. The V call is TRBV6-1, the J call TRBJ2-3; TRBD1 might be the D (5 bases). The germline CDR1 and CDR2 sequences are MNHNS and SASEGT. V lost 6 bases to trimming and J lost 3 bases, with 16 bases between them. This CDR3 is 15 amino acids long. The CDR3 DNA follows: TGTGCCAGCAGCATCGGCCAGGGAAGGACAGATACGCAGTATTTT. Its translation: CASSIGQGRTDTQYF.

There are many counts of this clonotype. The V and J genes are TRBV20-1 and TRBJ1-3; 7 bases align to TRBD1. CDR3 size: 14 residues. Losses at the gene ends were 5 bases for V and 4 bases for J; bases not matched to a gene: 8. CDR1 is DFQATT, CDR2 SNEGSKA, per germline (reference sequence). The DNA of the CDR3 is TGCAGTGCTGAACACAGGGGTTGGGGAAACACCATATATTTT. This sequence encodes CSAEHRGWGNTIYF.

This clonotype was seen a few times. The chain employs TRBV9 and TRBJ2-2; D gene ambiguous. V dropped 3 bases and J dropped 0 bases, with 3 bases sitting between them. The germline CDR1 and CDR2 sequences are SGDLS and YYNGEE. The CDR3 spans 13 residues. CDR3 nucleotides: TGTGCCAGCAGCGCAACGAACACCGGGGAGCTGTTTTTT. It yields the protein CASSATNTGELFF.

This clonotype was found many times. The chain recombines TRBV20-1 with TRBJ1-6; TRBD1 is a possible D gene (6 bases). Germline V gene sequence: CDR1 DFQATT, CDR2 SNEGSKA (reference sequence). Deletions cut 6 bases from V and 7 bases from J, with 10 bases between. This CDR3 region has 12 residues. The DNA for the CDR3 is TGCAGTGCACTTACAGGGAATTCACCCCTCCACTTT. It translates to CSALTGNSPLHF.